Listed here are 19 T cell receptor beta chains from one sample, sequenced in a study of shared clonotypes between healthy human individuals. Generated by immunoSEQ multiplex PCR, the TCRdb table keeps only in-frame clones and is missing some. The sample lists 2.5 million or so clones, around nine tenths occurring once. The specimen sequenced was naive CD4+ T cells sorted from blood. Subset: CD45RA+ positively selected. These receptors were collected from a man aged 18 to 30 in good health.

This rearrangement joins TRBV7-9 to TRBJ2-3, with 7 bases fitting TRBD1. CDR3 length: 16 residues. In germline, CDR1 is SEHNR, CDR2 FQNEAQ (reference sequence). V was clipped by 3 bases and J by 3 bases; unmatched bases: 9. The CDR3 DNA reads as TGTGCCAGCAGCTTTATGAGGGGGCCGACTACAGATACGCAGTATTTT. It codes for CASSFMRGPTTDTQYF.

This clone was observed a few times. Other DNA variants within this sample encode the same CDR3. The CDR3 DNA reads TGTGCCAGTAGTATAGGGGGCGGGGAGCTGTTTTTT. Its protein product is CASSIGGGELFF. V is TRBV19 and J is TRBJ2-2; no reliable D call. V was cut by 1 base and J by 7 bases, with 4 bases left in between. The CDR3 runs 12 residues. Germline V gene data show CDR1 as LNHDA and CDR2 as SQIVND (reference sequence).

The V and J genes are TRBV7-2 and TRBJ1-3; D call uncertain. The CDR3 runs to 14 residues. Germline CDR1 and CDR2: SGHTA and FQGNSA. Trimming cost V 0 bases and J 5 bases, with 8 bases left between them. In DNA, the CDR3 is TGTGCCAGCAGCTTAGCGCAACCCAGAAACACCATATATTTT. Translating it yields CASSLAQPRNTIYF.

The J gene is TRBJ2-7, the V gene TRBV5-6; possibly TRBD1 or TRBD2 for D (6 bases each). V was cut by 1 base and J by 4 bases, with 12 bases left in between. Per germline, CDR1 SGHDT and CDR2 YYEEEE. The CDR3 has 14 amino acids. The CDR3 reads CASSLSGAEYEQYF. In nucleotides, the CDR3 is TGTGCCAGCAGCTTGTCGGGGGCGGAATACGAGCAGTACTTC.

The rearrangement uses TRBV9 and TRBJ2-1; D remains unclear. In germline, CDR1 is SGDLS, CDR2 YYNGEE. The CDR3 runs 15 residues. V lost 0 bases and J lost 4, with 11 bases in between. CDR3 region: CASSVGSLGYNEQFF. CDR3 nucleotides: TGTGCCAGCAGCGTAGGATCCCTAGGTTACAATGAGCAGTTCTTC.

V usage is TRBV2 and J usage is TRBJ1-4; D not certain. Looked up from germline, CDR1 is SNHLY and CDR2 is FYNNEI. Between the trimmed V and J ends, which lost 3 bases and 4 bases, there was a span of 9 bases. The CDR3 extends over 14 amino acids. CDR3 coding DNA: TGTGCCAGCAGTGATGGGGTGCTTAATGAAAAACTGTTTTTT. This translates into CASSDGVLNEKLFF.

V is TRBV5-1 and J is TRBJ2-3, with a tentative D call TRBD2 (5 bases). V dropped 3 bases and J dropped 1 base, with 18 bases sitting between them. Germline V CDR1 and CDR2: SGHRS, YFSETQ. There are 17 residues in the CDR3. The CDR3 reads CASSSSPAGGGTDTQYF. Here the CDR3 DNA reads TGCGCCAGCAGCTCAAGCCCCGCGGGTGGAGGCACAGATACGCAGTATTTT.

The chain has TRBV7-9 and TRBJ1-5, with D uncertain. Germline CDR1 SEHNR, CDR2 FQNEAQ (reference sequence). The CDR3 length is 15 residues. The V gene lost 0 bases and the J gene lost 7 bases, with 13 bases spanning the gap. The CDR3 protein is CASSLAAGAGQPQHF. CDR3 in DNA: TGTGCCAGCAGCTTAGCTGCCGGCGCGGGCCAGCCCCAGCATTTT. The full variable domain, in which reference TRBV7-9 and TRBJ1-5 provide the parts outside the CDR3, is DTGVSQNPRHKITKRGQNVTFRCDPISEHNRLYWYRQTLGQGPEFLTYFQNEAQLEKSRLLSDRFSAERPKGSFSTLEIQRTEQGDSAMYLCASSLAAGAGQPQHFGDGTRLSIL.

V is TRBV30 and J is TRBJ1-6, with 7 bases fitting TRBD1. CDR3 length: 14 amino acids. V shed 2 bases and J 9 bases; nucleotides not matched to a gene: 7. Germline lookup yields CDR1 GTSNPN and CDR2 SVGIG (reference sequence). CDR3 sequence reads: CAWSQGEIGSPLHF. The CDR3 DNA is TGTGCCTGGAGTCAGGGGGAGATAGGTTCACCCCTCCACTTT.

This chain links TRBV5-4 with TRBJ2-5, with 12 nucleotides matching TRBD2. Germline CDR1 SGHNT, CDR2 YYREEE (reference sequence). With V trimmed by 6 bases and J by 4 bases, 7 bases remained unmatched. This CDR3 spans 15 amino acids. The chain's CDR3 is CASNLAGGGGETQYF. Here the CDR3 DNA reads TGTGCCAGCAACCTAGCGGGAGGGGGGGGAGAGACCCAGTACTTC. The full variable domain, rest sourced from reference TRBV5-4 and TRBJ2-5, is ETGVTQSPTHLIKTRGQQVTLRCSSQSGHNTVSWYQQALGQGPQFIFQYYREEENGRGNFPPRFSGLQFPNYSSELNVNALELDDSALYLCASNLAGGGGETQYFGPGTRLLVL.

This clone appeared a single time. This chain joins TRBV11-3 and TRBJ1-1; maybe TRBD1 (5 bases). CDR1 SGHNT and CDR2 YENEEA come from the germline V gene. The V and J ends lost 4 bases and 4 bases respectively, with 13 bases between them. There are 14 residues in the CDR3. In DNA form, the CDR3 reads TGTGCCAGCAGCTCAAACACAGGCAGCACTGAAGCTTTCTTT. Translated: CASSSNTGSTEAFF. The full variable domain, completed using reference TRBV11-3 and TRBJ1-1, is EAGVVQSPRYKIIEKKQPVAFWCNPISGHNTLYWYLQNLGQGPELLIRYENEEAVDDSQLPKDRFSAERLKGVDSTLKIQPAELGDSAVYLCASSSNTGSTEAFFGQGTRLTVV.

V gene TRBV7-2 combines with J gene TRBJ2-3; TRBD2 might be the D (6 bases). CDR1 is SGHTA, CDR2 FQGNSA, per germline. The CDR3 covers 17 residues. V was trimmed by 6 bases and J by 0 bases, leaving 19 bases between them. The chain's CDR3 is CASRWGVKRTSTDTQYF. CDR3 nucleotide sequence: TGTGCCAGCAGATGGGGGGTGAAGCGGACTAGCACAGATACGCAGTATTTT.

The chain employs TRBV7-8 and TRBJ2-3, with TRBD2 as a possible D gene (6 bases). The V end lost 6 bases, the J end lost 7 bases, and 23 bases lay between the germline ends. This CDR3 region has 16 residues. Germline V gene lookup returns CDR1 SGHVS and CDR2 FQNEAQ. The CDR3 spells CASSFSRDWIFNTQYF. For the CDR3, the DNA is TGTGCCAGCAGTTTTAGCCGGGACTGGATTTTCAATACGCAGTATTTT.

Concerning this clone itself: The identical CDR3 is also encoded by other nucleotide sequences in the sample. The chain has TRBV19 and TRBJ1-5; tentatively, D is TRBD1 (5 bases). The CDR3 sequence is 15 residues long. Trimming cost V 1 base and J 2 bases, with 9 bases left between them. The germline CDR1 and CDR2 sequences are LNHDA and SQIVND (reference sequence). The chain's CDR3 is CASSIGQPGNQPQHF. CDR3 DNA sequence: TGTGCCAGTAGTATAGGACAGCCGGGCAATCAGCCCCAGCATTTT.

The rearrangement joins TRBV11-2 to TRBJ2-7; D gene ambiguous. Germline loops: CDR1 SGHAT, CDR2 FQNNGV. CDR3 length: 15 residues. V was trimmed by 5 bases and J by 0 bases, leaving 14 bases between them. CDR3: CASSRSLLSSYEQYF. The CDR3 coding sequence is TGTGCCAGCAGCCGTTCACTCCTAAGCTCCTACGAGCAGTACTTC.

Details on this clone: The identical CDR3 is also encoded by other nucleotide sequences in the sample. This sequence joins TRBV19 and TRBJ1-1, with 8 positions matching TRBD1. With 3 bases clipped from V and 5 bases from J, the junction kept 2 bases outside the gene matches. Germline assignment: CDR1 LNHDA and CDR2 SQIVND (reference sequence). The CDR3 runs 13 residues. Written as DNA, the CDR3 is TGTGCCAGTAGTATCGACAGGGGAACTGAAGCTTTCTTT. It codes for CASSIDRGTEAFF.

The chain recombines TRBV15 with TRBJ2-7, with 9 positions matching TRBD1. This CDR3 spans 12 amino acids. Germline CDR1 and CDR2: LNHNV and YYDKDF (reference sequence). V lost 3 bases to trimming and J lost 11 bases; unmatched junction nucleotides: 5. CDR3 loop: CATSRDWTGEYF. The DNA for the CDR3 is TGTGCCACCAGCAGGGACTGGACAGGGGAGTACTTC.

V gene TRBV6-4 combines with J gene TRBJ1-4, with TRBD1 identical over 10 bases. The CDR3 covers 13 residues. Germline V gene lookup returns CDR1 MRHNA and CDR2 SNTAGT. V trimming: 4 bases; J trimming: 7 bases; junction bases outside the gene matches: 0. Written as DNA, the CDR3 is TGTGCCAGCAGTGGGGACAGGGGTGAAAAACTGTTTTTT. This translates into CASSGDRGEKLFF.

This chain uses TRBV5-5 with TRBJ1-1; D is perhaps TRBD1 (6 bases). CDR3 length equals 16 residues. The germline V gene encodes CDR1 SGHKS and CDR2 YYEKEE (reference sequence). Between the trimmed V and J ends, which lost 4 bases and 0 bases, there was a span of 16 bases. The DNA for the CDR3 is TGTGCCAGCAGCCGGAAGGGGGAGTTCATGAACACTGAAGCTTTCTTT. Translated, it gives CASSRKGEFMNTEAFF.